The 30 T cell receptor beta chains below were found in one sample sequenced in a study of T cells expressing NK-cell markers. No DNA is given; TCRdb re-called the 5' RACE reads and lists each CDR3 protein once. The sample table includes about 180,000 distinct CDR3 sequences. The sequencing input was blood T cells: a sorted CD56 or NKG2C T cell subset, CD4+ or CD8+ T cells, or bulk PBMC T cells (not recorded which). Receptors were obtained from a man between 18 and 69 years old in good health.

This chain uses TRBV7-6 with TRBJ2-7. Per the germline V gene, CDR1 is SGHVS and CDR2 is FNYEAQ. The CDR3 sequence is 14 residues long. This CDR3 reads CASSPIEGGYEQYF.

The genes are TRBV12-3 or TRBV12-4 and TRBJ1-2; as DNA is missing, the TRBD1 call by TCRdb cannot be tested. The CDR3 is 15 amino acids. This CDR3 is CASSLLGQGANGYTF.

The J gene is TRBJ2-3, the V gene TRBV9; TCRdb selects TRBD1, and the lack of DNA leaves this call unchecked. Germline assignment: CDR1 SGDLS and CDR2 YYNGEE. This CDR3 has 15 amino acids. This CDR3 reads CASSLGTVSTDTQYF.

The chain combines TRBV5-1 with TRBJ1-2; lacking DNA, the TRBD1 call made by TCRdb goes unchecked. The length of the CDR3 is 14 residues. CDR1 is SGHRS and CDR2 is YFSETQ in the germline V gene. This CDR3 is CASSFGHPFYGYTF.

This chain connects TRBV25-1 to TRBJ1-1. CDR1 is MGHDK, CDR2 SYGVNS, per germline. The CDR3 loop spans 14 amino acids. CDR3 in amino acids: CASSESWGNTEAFF.

This chain joins TRBV7-9 and TRBJ2-1; TCRdb's D call, TRBD2, is unchecked because there is no DNA. Germline CDR1 reads SEHNR; CDR2 reads FQNEAQ (reference sequence). This CDR3 is built from 16 residues. The CDR3 loop reads CASSLGTGTSECEQFF.

V is TRBV28 and J is TRBJ2-1; TCRdb's D gene call, TRBD1, goes unchecked for lack of DNA. Per the germline V gene, CDR1 is MDHEN and CDR2 is SYDVKM. There are 15 residues in the CDR3. The CDR3 sequence: CASILGEGAYNEQFF.

The V and J genes are TRBV20-1 and TRBJ2-7; the D call of TRBD2 rests on TCRdb alone, since no DNA is present to check it. The CDR3 has 14 residues. Germline CDR1 and CDR2: DFQATT and SNEGSKA (reference sequence). The CDR3 here is CSATGLRSSYEQYF.

The chain combines TRBV5-6 with TRBJ2-1; TCRdb proposes TRBD2, but this gene call is untestable without DNA. The CDR3 has 15 residues. Germline CDR1 SGHDT, CDR2 YYEEEE. The CDR3: CASSPEAGGQDEQFF. The full variable domain, rest sourced from reference TRBV5-6 and TRBJ2-1, is DAGVTQSPTHLIKTRGQQVTLRCSPKSGHDTVSWYQQALGQGPQFIFQYYEEEERQRGNFPDRFSGHQFPNYSSELNVNALLLGDSALYLCASSPEAGGQDEQFFGPGTRLTVL.

This chain uses TRBV6-5 with TRBJ2-5. In germline, CDR1 is MNHEY, CDR2 SVGAGI. The CDR3 runs 16 residues. CDR3 loop: CASSWDAASYQETQYF.

V is TRBV12-5 and J is TRBJ2-1; TCRdb indicates TRBD1, and absent DNA this call remains unverified. CDR1 LGHNT and CDR2 FRNRAP come from the germline V gene. This CDR3 spans 12 amino acids. CDR3 sequence: CASGNRGNEQFF.

CDR3 in amino acids: CASSIGDSGGHSYNEQFF. This chain uses TRBV4-2 with TRBJ2-1; TCRdb selects TRBD2, and the lack of DNA leaves this call unchecked. CDR3 length: 18 residues. The germline CDR1 and CDR2 sequences are LGHNA and YNFKEQ.

J is TRBJ2-1 and V is TRBV20-1; the D call of TRBD2 rests on TCRdb alone, since no DNA is present to check it. The CDR3 has 15 residues. The germline gives CDR1 DFQATT, CDR2 SNEGSKA (reference sequence). The CDR3 sequence is CSAPRKRGTRNEQFF.

V is TRBV20-1 and J is TRBJ2-3. In germline, CDR1 is DFQATT, CDR2 SNEGSKA (reference sequence). The CDR3 extends over 12 amino acids. The CDR3 is CSAPTYTDTQYF.

V usage is TRBV25-1 and J usage is TRBJ1-1; as DNA is missing, the TRBD1 call by TCRdb cannot be tested. Germline values: CDR1 MGHDK, CDR2 SYGVNS. The CDR3 runs to 12 residues. This CDR3 is CATSTGNTEAFF.

The chain combines TRBV6-4 with TRBJ2-2. This CDR3 is 16 amino acids long. Germline CDR1 is MRHNA and CDR2 is SNTAGT. CDR3 loop: CASSDDLGAQTGELFF.

The gene calls are TRBV2 and TRBJ1-2; TCRdb's D call, TRBD1, is unchecked because there is no DNA. CDR1 is SNHLY and CDR2 is FYNNEI in the germline V gene. This CDR3 is 12 amino acids long. CDR3 amino acids: CASSGTGGDYTF.

This chain uses TRBV6-2 or TRBV6-3 with TRBJ1-1. This CDR3 spans 15 amino acids. Germline CDR1 is MNHEY and CDR2 is SVGEGT. CDR3 protein: CASSYIPGEGTEAFF.

The V call is TRBV13, the J call TRBJ1-1. CDR3 length: 13 residues. The germline CDR1 and CDR2 sequences are PRHDT and FYEKMQ (reference sequence). CDR3 sequence: CASRAGTNTEAFF.

The V gene is TRBV20-1, the J gene TRBJ1-1. CDR3 size: 13 residues. Germline CDR1 reads DFQATT; CDR2 reads SNEGSKA (reference sequence). CDR3 loop: CSARSGPEPEAFF.

The V gene is TRBV6-1, the J gene TRBJ2-2; TCRdb picks TRBD2, but there is no DNA to check that call. Germline CDR1 and CDR2: MNHNS and SASEGT. The CDR3 sequence is 14 residues long. The CDR3 spells CASSPLGPPGELFF.

The chain has TRBV4-1 and TRBJ2-7; checking the TCRdb D call of TRBD1 is not possible without DNA. Germline CDR1 is MGHRA and CDR2 is YSYEKL. This CDR3 comprises 16 residues. CDR3 sequence reads: CASSQEWTGFPYEQYF.

The rearrangement uses TRBV27 and TRBJ1-5; checking the TCRdb D call of TRBD1 is not possible without DNA. Germline CDR1 is MNHEY and CDR2 is SMNVEV (reference sequence). The CDR3 covers 13 residues. CDR3 protein: CASSPVGDGPQHF.

This rearrangement joins TRBV2 to TRBJ2-3; the TCRdb call, TRBD2, lacks DNA for checking. Germline CDR1 is SNHLY and CDR2 is FYNNEI. The CDR3 covers 16 residues. The CDR3 loop is CASRVSGGASRDTQYF.

This chain's CDR3 is CASRPWTVGSNQPQHF. The chain recombines TRBV28 with TRBJ1-5; the D gene TCRdb calls, TRBD1, cannot be checked with no DNA. This CDR3 is built from 16 residues. The germline CDR1 and CDR2 sequences are MDHEN and SYDVKM.

The gene calls are TRBV4-1 and TRBJ1-1; TCRdb indicates TRBD1, and absent DNA this call remains unverified. Germline V gene sequence: CDR1 MGHRA, CDR2 YSYEKL. The CDR3 spans 15 residues. CDR3 in amino acids: CASSQATGRNTEAFF.

V usage is TRBV2 and J usage is TRBJ2-1; TCRdb outputs TRBD2, but without DNA this stays unchecked. Germline CDR1 reads SNHLY; CDR2 reads FYNNEI. There are 15 residues in the CDR3. The CDR3 loop is CASSDVLAADNEQFF.

CDR3 region: CASSSRDTYSYEQYF. The rearrangement joins TRBV5-1 to TRBJ2-7; TCRdb names TRBD1, which stays unverified in the absence of DNA. This CDR3 contains 15 residues. CDR1 and CDR2 (germline): SGHRS, YFSETQ.

CDR3 residues: CASSLGLARYEQYF. The rearrangement links TRBV6-6 to TRBJ2-7; without DNA, the TCRdb call of TRBD2 cannot be checked. The germline V gene encodes CDR1 MNHNY and CDR2 SVGAGI (reference sequence). CDR3 length: 14 residues.

The V gene is TRBV5-4, the J gene TRBJ1-3. Germline CDR1 reads SGHNT; CDR2 reads YYREEE (reference sequence). CDR3 length: 16 residues. The CDR3 sequence: CASSLIAGPSGNTIYF.